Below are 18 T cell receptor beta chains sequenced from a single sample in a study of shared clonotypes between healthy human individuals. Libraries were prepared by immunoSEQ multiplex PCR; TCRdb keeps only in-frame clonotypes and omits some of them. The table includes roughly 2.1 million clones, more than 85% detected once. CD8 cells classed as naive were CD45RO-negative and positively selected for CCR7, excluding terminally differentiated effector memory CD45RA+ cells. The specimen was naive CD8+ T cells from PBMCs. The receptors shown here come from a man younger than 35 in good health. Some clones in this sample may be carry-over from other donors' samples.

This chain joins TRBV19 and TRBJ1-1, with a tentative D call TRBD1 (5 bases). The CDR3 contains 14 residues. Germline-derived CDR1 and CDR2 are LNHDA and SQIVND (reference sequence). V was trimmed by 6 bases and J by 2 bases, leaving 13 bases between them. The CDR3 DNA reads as TGTGCCAGTAGGGACTTTGGGACCAACACTGAAGCTTTCTTT. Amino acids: CASRDFGTNTEAFF.

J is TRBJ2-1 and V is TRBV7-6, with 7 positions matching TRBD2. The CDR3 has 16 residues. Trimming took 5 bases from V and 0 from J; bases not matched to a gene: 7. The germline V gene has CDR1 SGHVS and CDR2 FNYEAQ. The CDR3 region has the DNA TGTGCCAGCAGCACTGAAGGGGAGGGCTCCTACAATGAGCAGTTCTTC. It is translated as CASSTEGEGSYNEQFF.

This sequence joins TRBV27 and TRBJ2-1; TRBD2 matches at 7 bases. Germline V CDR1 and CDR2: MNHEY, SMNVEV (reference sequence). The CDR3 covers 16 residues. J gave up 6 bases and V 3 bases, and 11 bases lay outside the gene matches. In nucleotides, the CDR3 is TGTGCCAGCAGTTTTAACCCCCGGACTAGGACCAATGAGCAGTTCTTC. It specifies CASSFNPRTRTNEQFF.

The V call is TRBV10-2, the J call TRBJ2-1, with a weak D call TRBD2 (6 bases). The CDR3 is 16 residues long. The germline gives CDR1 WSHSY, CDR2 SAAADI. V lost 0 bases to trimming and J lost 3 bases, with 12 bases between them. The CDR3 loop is CASSESLSGFYNEQFF. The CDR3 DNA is TGCGCCAGCAGTGAGTCTCTGAGCGGGTTCTACAATGAGCAGTTCTTC.

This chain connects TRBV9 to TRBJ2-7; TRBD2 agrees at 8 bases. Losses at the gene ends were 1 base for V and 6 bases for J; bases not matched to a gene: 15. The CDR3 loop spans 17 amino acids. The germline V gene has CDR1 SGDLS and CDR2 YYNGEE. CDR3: CASSVNAVAGGLREQYF. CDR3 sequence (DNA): TGTGCCAGCAGCGTAAACGCCGTCGCGGGAGGTTTACGCGAGCAGTACTTC.

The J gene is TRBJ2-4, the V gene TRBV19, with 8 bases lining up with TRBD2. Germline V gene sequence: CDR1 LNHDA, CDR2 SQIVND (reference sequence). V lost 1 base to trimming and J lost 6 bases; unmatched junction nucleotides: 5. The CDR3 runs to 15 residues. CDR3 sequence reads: CASSIGRGEVNIQYF. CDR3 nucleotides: TGTGCCAGTAGTATAGGGCGGGGGGAGGTAAACATTCAGTACTTC.

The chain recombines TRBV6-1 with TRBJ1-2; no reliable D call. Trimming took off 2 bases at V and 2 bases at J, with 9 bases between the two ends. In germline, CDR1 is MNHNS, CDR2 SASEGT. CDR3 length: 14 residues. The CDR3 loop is CASSEFVANYGYTF. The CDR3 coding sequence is TGTGCCAGCAGTGAATTCGTAGCGAACTATGGCTACACCTTC.

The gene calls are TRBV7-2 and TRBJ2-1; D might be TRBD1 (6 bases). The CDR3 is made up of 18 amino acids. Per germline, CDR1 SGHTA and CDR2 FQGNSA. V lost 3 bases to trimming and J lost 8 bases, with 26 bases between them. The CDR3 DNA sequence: TGTGCCAGCAGCTTCTCCCCAAGCACCTCGACAGGCGGCGATGAGCAGTTCTTC. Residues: CASSFSPSTSTGGDEQFF. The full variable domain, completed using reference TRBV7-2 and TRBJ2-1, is GAGVSQSPSNKVTEKGKDVELRCDPISGHTALYWYRQSLGQGLEFLIYFQGNSAPDKSGLPSDRFSAERTGGSVSTLTIQRTQQEDSAVYLCASSFSPSTSTGGDEQFFGPGTRLTVL.

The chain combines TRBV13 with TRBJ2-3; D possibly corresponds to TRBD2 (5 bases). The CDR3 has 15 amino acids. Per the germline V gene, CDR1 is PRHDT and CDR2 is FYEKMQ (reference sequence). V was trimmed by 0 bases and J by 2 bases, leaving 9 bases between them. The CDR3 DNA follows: TGTGCCAGCAGCTTAGGGGCTAGCCCCACAGATACGCAGTATTTT. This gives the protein CASSLGASPTDTQYF.

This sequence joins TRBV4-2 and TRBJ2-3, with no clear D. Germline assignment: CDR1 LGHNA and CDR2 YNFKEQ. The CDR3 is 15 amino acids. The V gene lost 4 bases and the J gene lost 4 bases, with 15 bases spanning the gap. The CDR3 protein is CASSPTAGPADTQYF. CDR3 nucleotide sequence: TGTGCCAGCAGCCCGACCGCAGGACCAGCAGATACGCAGTATTTT.

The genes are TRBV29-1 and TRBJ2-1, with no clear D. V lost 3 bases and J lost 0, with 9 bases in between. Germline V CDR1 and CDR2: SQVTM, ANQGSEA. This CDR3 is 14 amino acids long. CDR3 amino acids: CSVDGHLSYNEQFF. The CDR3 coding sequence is TGCAGCGTTGACGGCCATCTCTCCTACAATGAGCAGTTCTTC.

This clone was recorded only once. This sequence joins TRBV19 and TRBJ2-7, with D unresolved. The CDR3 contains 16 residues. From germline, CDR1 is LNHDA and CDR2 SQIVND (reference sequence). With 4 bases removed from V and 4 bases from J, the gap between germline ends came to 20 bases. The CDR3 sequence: CASSTPGGPFGYEQYF. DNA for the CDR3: TGTGCCAGTAGTACCCCCGGTGGACCCTTCGGGTACGAGCAGTACTTC. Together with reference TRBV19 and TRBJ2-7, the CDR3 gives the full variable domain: DGGITQSPKYLFRKEGQNVTLSCEQNLNHDAMYWYRQDPGQGLRLIYYSQIVNDFQKGDIAEGYSVSREKKESFPLTVTSAQKNPTAFYLCASSTPGGPFGYEQYFGPGTRLTVT.

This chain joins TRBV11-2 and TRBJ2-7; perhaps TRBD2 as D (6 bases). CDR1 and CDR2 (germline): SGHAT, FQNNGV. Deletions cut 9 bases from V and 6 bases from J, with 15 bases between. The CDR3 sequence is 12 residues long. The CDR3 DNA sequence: TGTGCCAGTTTTGCGGGATCGGGCGAGCAGTACTTC. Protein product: CASFAGSGEQYF.

The CDR3 region has the DNA TGTGCCAGCAGTTTCATGACAGGGACTTACGAGCAGTACTTC. It is translated as CASSFMTGTYEQYF. The V and J genes are TRBV28 and TRBJ2-7, with a possible D match to TRBD1 (7 bases). Germline loops: CDR1 MDHEN, CDR2 SYDVKM. There are 14 residues in the CDR3. V shed 3 bases and J shed 4 bases, with 13 bases lying between them.

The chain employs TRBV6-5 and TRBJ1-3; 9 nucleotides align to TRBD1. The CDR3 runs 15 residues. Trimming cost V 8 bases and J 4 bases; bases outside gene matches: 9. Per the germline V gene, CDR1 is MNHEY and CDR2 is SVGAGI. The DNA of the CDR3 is TGTGCCAGCGGACCCCGGGACAGGGACGGAAACACCATATATTTT. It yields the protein CASGPRDRDGNTIYF.

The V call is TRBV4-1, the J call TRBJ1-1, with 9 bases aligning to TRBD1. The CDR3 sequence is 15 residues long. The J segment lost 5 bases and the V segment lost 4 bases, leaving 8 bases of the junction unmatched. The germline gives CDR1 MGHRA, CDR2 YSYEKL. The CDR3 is CASSRVGQGDTEAFF. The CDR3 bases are TGCGCCAGCAGCCGAGTGGGACAGGGAGATACTGAAGCTTTCTTT.

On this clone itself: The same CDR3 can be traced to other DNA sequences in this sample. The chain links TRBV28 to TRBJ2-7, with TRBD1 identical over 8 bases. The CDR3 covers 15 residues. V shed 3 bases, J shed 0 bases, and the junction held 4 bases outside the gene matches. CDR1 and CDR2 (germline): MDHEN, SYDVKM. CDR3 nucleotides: TGTGCCAGCAGTTTCCTCGGACAGGGCTCCTACGAGCAGTACTTC. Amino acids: CASSFLGQGSYEQYF.

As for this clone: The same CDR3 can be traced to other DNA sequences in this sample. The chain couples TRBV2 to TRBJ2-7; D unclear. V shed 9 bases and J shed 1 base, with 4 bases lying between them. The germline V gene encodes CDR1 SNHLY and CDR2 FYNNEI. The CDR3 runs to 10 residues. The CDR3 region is CASKSYEQYF. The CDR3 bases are TGTGCCAGTAAATCCTACGAGCAGTACTTC.